What follows describes a single TCR beta chain. This clonotype was recorded at least ten times. Its antigen is still unknown. No base qualities exist here, and no much larger clone lies one base off it. Libraries were prepared through multiplex PCR. Sequencing relied on an Illumina HiSeq 4000. iRepertoire HTBI primers and Arm-PCR amplification of CDR3 regions were used to construct TCR beta libraries. Before sequencing, the PCR products went through gel purification. The authors' pipeline ran thus. A total of some 65 TRBV and approximately 15 TRBJ segments were identified across samples and were used for gene usage analysis of CDR3 amino acid clonotypes. Filtered high-quality paired reads were merged into contigs using COPE and FqMerger. Contigs were aligned with BLAST to IMGT TRBV, TRBD and TRBJ reference genes, and CDR3 was defined per IMGT. Any clonotype with a frequency above 0.1% was counted as a highly expanded clone. Shannon entropy served as the measure of repertoire diversity, while the Gini coefficient captured V-J evenness. Public clonotypes were defined as clonotypes shared by more than one individual. TCRdb reran the public reads through fastp at Q25 and MiXCR, keeping productive beta chains. Each CDR3 protein appears once, grouped with its most common genes and DNA. The V and J calls and clone size are TCRdb's, not the authors'. In all, the sample holds 430,000 or so distinct CDR3 sequences, and around a fifth of those were seen once. Clones ranked in the top ten supply 13% to 15% of the sample.

The time point label here, explained by the study, means: persistent/refractory GD, antithyroid drugs over 5 years with positive TRAb. For both TCR sequencing and RNA sequencing, RNA was extracted from PBMCs in TRIzol. Graves' disease was diagnosed according to American Thyroid Association guidelines. The patients came from an endocrinology department in Xi'an, China. Each patient gave approximately 10 milliliters of peripheral blood, collected in an EDTA anticoagulant tube. PBMCs were isolated by Ficoll Paque Plus density gradient separation without further T cell sorting. An Agilent 2100 Bioanalyzer and agarose gel were used to check RNA quality, while a NanoDrop 2000 measured RNA concentration. This record belongs to a study of regulatory T cells in long-lasting Graves disease (dated by TCRdb to the early 2020s). Regarding the research as a whole: Persistent Graves' disease meant more than 5 years of antithyroid drug treatment with TSH receptor autoantibodies that stayed positive. On average, persistent Graves' disease patients in the clinical cohort had been on antithyroid drugs for about 10.3 years. A total of roughly 35 samples were covered by TCR sequencing, comprising roughly 13 persistent and 20 newly diagnosed Graves' disease patients. The study took place in China and was registered as a clinical trial. Persistent Graves' disease patients were compared with newly diagnosed Graves' disease patients by peripheral blood TCR sequencing and RNA sequencing. The research as a whole found: A larger number of public clonotypes was shared among persistent patients (about 2,700) than among newly diagnosed patients (roughly 970). Sequencing and analysis were limited to the TCR beta chain. TRBV28, TRBJ1-2 and TRBJ2-5 were preferentially used in persistent disease, while TRBV20-1 and TRBJ2-1 were favored in newly diagnosed disease. The study examined only peripheral blood because the primary lesion, thyroid tissue, could not be accessed. Compared with newly diagnosed patients, persistent Graves' disease patients had lower TCR Shannon entropy and fewer highly expanded clones, which suggests clonal expansion. The authors noted that the small sample size was a limitation that may lower accuracy.

V is shortened by 5 bases, J by 9 bases, and the region joining them spans 20 bases. Inclusive of the bounding cysteine and phenylalanine, the CDR3 is 14 residues long. Kept here is only the CDR3 DNA, which spans 42 bases and is read in frame from base 1. From the germline V gene (reference sequence), CDR1 is SEHNR and CDR2 is FQNEAQ. The input for sequencing was peripheral blood mononuclear cells (PBMCs), taken when the disease was refractory, from a patient treated with antithyroid drugs. The sequence was collected from a female donor with Graves disease. The chain is encoded by TRBV7-9 joined to TRBJ2-7, with a tentative D gene TRBD2 over 6 matching bases. This receptor carries the CDR3 CASSNPREDVGQYF. The sequence in DNA is TGTGCCAGCAGCAACCCTAGGGAGGACGTCGGGCAGTACTTC.